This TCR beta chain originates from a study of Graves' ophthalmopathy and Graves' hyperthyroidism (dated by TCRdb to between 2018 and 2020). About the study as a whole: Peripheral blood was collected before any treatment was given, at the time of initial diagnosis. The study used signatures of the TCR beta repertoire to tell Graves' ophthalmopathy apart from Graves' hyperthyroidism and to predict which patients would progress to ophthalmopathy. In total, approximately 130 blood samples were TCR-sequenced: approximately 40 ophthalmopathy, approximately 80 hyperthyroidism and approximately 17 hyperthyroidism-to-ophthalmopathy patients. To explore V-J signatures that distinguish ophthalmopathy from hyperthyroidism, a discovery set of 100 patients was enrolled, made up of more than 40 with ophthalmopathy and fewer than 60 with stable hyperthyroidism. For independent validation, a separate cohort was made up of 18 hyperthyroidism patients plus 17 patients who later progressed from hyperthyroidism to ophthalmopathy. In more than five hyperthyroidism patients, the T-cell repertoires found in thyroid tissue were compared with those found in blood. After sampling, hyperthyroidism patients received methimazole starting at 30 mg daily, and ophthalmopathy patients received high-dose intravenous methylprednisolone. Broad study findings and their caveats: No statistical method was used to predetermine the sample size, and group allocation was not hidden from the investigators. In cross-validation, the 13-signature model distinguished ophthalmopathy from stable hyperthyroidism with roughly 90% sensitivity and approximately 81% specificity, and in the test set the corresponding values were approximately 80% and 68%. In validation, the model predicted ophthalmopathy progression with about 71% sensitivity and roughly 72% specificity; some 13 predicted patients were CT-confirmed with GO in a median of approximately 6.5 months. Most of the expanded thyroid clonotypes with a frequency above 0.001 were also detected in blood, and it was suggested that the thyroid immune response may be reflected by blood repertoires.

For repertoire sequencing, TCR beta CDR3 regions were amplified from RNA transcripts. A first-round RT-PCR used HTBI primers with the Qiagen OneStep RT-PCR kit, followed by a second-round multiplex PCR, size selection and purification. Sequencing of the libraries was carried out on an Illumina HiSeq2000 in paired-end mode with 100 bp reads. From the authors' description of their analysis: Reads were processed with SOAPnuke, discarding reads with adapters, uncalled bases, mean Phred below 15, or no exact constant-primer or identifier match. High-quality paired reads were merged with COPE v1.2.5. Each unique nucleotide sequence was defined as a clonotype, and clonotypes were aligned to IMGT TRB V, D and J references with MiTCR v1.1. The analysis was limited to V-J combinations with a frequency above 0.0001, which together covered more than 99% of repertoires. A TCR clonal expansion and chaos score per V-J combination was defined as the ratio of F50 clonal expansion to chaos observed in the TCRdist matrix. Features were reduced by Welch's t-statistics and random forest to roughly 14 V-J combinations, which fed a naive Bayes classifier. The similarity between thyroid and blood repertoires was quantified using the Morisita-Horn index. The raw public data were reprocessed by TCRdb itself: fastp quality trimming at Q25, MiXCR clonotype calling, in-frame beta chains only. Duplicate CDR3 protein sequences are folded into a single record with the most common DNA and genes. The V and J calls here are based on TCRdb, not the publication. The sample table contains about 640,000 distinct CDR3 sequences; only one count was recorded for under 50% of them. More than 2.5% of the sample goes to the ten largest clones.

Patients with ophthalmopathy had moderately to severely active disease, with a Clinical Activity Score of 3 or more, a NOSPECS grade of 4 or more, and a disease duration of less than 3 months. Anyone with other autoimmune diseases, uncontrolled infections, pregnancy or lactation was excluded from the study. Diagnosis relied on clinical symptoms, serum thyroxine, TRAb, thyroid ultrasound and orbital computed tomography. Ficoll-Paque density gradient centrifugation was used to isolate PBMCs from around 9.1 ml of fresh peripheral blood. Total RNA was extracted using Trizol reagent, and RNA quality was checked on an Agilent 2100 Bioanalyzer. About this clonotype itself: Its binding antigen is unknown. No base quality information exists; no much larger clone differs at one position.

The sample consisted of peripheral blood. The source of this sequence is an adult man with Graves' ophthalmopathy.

CDR3 protein: CSVGWGQNQPQHF. The nucleotide sequence reads TGCAGCGTTGGATGGGGGCAGAATCAGCCCCAGCATTTT. The V and J segments used are TRBV29-1 and TRBJ1-5, with TRBD1 tentatively as D gene (6 bases match). The germline V gene sets CDR1 to SQVTM and CDR2 to ANQGSEA. V was cut back by 4 bases and J by 4 bases, leaving a gap of 11 bases between them. The CDR3 measures 13 amino acids from cysteine to phenylalanine. The DNA shown is the 39-base CDR3, in frame from base 1.